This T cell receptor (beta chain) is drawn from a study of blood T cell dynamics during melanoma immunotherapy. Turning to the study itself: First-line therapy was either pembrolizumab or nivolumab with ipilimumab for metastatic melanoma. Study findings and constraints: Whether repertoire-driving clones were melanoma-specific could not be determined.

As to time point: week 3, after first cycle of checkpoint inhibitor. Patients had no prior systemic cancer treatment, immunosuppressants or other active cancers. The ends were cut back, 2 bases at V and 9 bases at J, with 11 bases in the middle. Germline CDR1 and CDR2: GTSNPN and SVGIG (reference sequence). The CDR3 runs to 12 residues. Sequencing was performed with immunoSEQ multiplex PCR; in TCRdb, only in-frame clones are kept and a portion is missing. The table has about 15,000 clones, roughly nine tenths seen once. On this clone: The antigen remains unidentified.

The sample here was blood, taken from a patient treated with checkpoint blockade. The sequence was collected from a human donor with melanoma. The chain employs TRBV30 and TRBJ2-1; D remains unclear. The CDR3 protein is CAWSSVGGEQFF. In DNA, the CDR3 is TGTGCCTGGAGTTCAGTCGGCGGTGAGCAGTTCTTC.